One sample yielded the 5 T cell receptor beta chains listed below, sequenced in a study of graft-versus-host responses after intestinal transplantation. TCRdb keeps only in-frame clones here, not all; method: immunoSEQ multiplex PCR. The sample carries more than 50,000 clones, about 89% recorded once. Intraepithelial lymphocytes and lamina propria lymphocytes were released through processing of graft tissue. The source was ileum tissue, collected 350 to 400 days after transplant. The source of these receptors is a human patient who received an intestinal transplant, so some T cells may come from the graft donor.

This rearrangement joins TRBV7-6 to TRBJ2-3; possible D gene TRBD2, 5 bases. In germline, CDR1 is SGHVS, CDR2 FNYEAQ. Trimming took 5 bases from V and 2 from J, leaving 14 bases between them. This CDR3 is 15 amino acids long. The CDR3 loop is CASSPAGLSTDTQYF. The CDR3 coding sequence is TGTGCCAGCAGCCCTGCCGGACTTTCCACAGATACGCAGTATTTT.

Here the CDR3 DNA reads TGCAGCGCAGACAGGACAAGAGGGGTGAACACTGAAGCTTTCTTT. Translating gives CSADRTRGVNTEAFF. The rearrangement uses TRBV29-1 and TRBJ1-1; possibly TRBD1 for D (6 bases). This CDR3 spans 15 amino acids. V was clipped by 7 bases and J by 0 bases, with 18 bases between them. CDR1 and CDR2 (germline): SQVTM, ANQGSEA.

To note about this clone: This sample also contains other DNA sequences that code for the same CDR3. The gene calls are TRBV6-5 and TRBJ2-2; the D gene is possibly TRBD2 (6 bases). Germline CDR1 MNHEY, CDR2 SVGAGI. Trimming left V 0 bases short and J 4 bases short, with 6 bases between. This CDR3 has 14 residues. DNA of the CDR3: TGTGCCAGCAGTTACTCGGGGGGCACCGGGGAGCTGTTTTTT. Translated, it gives CASSYSGGTGELFF.

The gene calls are TRBV18 and TRBJ2-3; 10 bases line up with TRBD2. Germline V gene sequence: CDR1 KGHSH, CDR2 LQKENI. Trimming cost V 6 bases and J 6 bases; bases outside gene matches: 12. CDR3 length equals 16 residues. CDR3 loop: CASSPLQRGGADTQYF. The CDR3 DNA follows: TGTGCCAGCTCTCCCCTTCAGCGGGGGGGGGCGGATACGCAGTATTTT.

The chain is built from TRBV6-5 and TRBJ2-7; D remains unclear. Germline-derived CDR1 and CDR2 are MNHEY and SVGAGI. The CDR3 totals 12 residues. The ends were cut back, 6 bases at V and 2 bases at J, with 8 bases in the middle. The CDR3 reads CASRGAAYEQYF. DNA of the CDR3: TGTGCCAGCAGAGGCGCCGCCTACGAGCAGTACTTC.